The 20 T cell receptor beta chains below come from one sample, sequenced in a study of siplizumab effects on memory and regulatory T cells. The data were produced by immunoSEQ multiplex PCR, yet TCRdb's version contains in-frame clones alone and is incomplete. The sample lists about 110,000 clones, about 91% occurring once. The source material was Tregs sorted from blood. The receptors derive from a human donor in good health.

The chain couples TRBV19 to TRBJ2-7, with TRBD2 matching 8 bases. CDR1 and CDR2 from the germline V gene are LNHDA and SQIVND (reference sequence). Losses at the gene ends were 3 bases for V and 3 bases for J; bases not matched to a gene: 1. CDR3 length: 13 residues. The CDR3: CASSMGTSYEQYF. Written as DNA, the CDR3 is TGTGCCAGTAGTATGGGGACTAGCTACGAGCAGTACTTC. Drawing the rest from reference TRBV19 and TRBJ2-7, the complete variable domain is DGGITQSPKYLFRKEGQNVTLSCEQNLNHDAMYWYRQDPGQGLRLIYYSQIVNDFQKGDIAEGYSVSREKKESFPLTVTSAQKNPTAFYLCASSMGTSYEQYFGPGTRLTVT.

The rearrangement joins TRBV6-1 to TRBJ1-1; tentative D call: TRBD1 (5 bases). The V gene's germline CDR1 is MNHNS and CDR2 SASEGT. The CDR3 has 14 residues. V lost 3 bases to trimming and J lost 6 bases, with 14 bases between them. CDR3 sequence (DNA): TGTGCCAGCAGTGATTGGGGTAGGGGACCTGAAGCTTTCTTT. This codes for CASSDWGRGPEAFF.

The chain recombines TRBV9 with TRBJ2-2; no reliable D call. V was cut by 0 bases and J by 2 bases, with 5 bases left in between. The CDR3 has 14 residues. Germline V CDR1 and CDR2: SGDLS, YYNGEE. The CDR3, as DNA: TGTGCCAGCAGCGTAGTGGGAAACACCGGGGAGCTGTTTTTT. Translation: CASSVVGNTGELFF.

The chain carries TRBV4-2 and TRBJ2-5; D perhaps matches TRBD2 (6 bases). The CDR3 has 15 amino acids. Deletions cut 0 bases from V and 5 bases from J, with 13 bases between. The germline CDR1 and CDR2 sequences are LGHNA and YNFKEQ. The DNA for the CDR3 is TGTGCCAGCAGCCAAGATGGCCGGGGGAGGGAGACCCAGTACTTC. Translating it yields CASSQDGRGRETQYF.

The chain links TRBV6-5 to TRBJ2-1, with 8 bases fitting TRBD2. Germline lookup yields CDR1 MNHEY and CDR2 SVGAGI. This CDR3 is 14 amino acids long. V gave up 1 base and J gave up 7 bases; unmatched junction bases: 3. The DNA of the CDR3 is TGTGCCAGCAGTTACTTCCCTAGCGGGAATGAGCAGTTCTTC. It encodes CASSYFPSGNEQFF.

The chain couples TRBV19 to TRBJ1-1; TRBD1 matches 7 bases. This CDR3 spans 15 amino acids. The ends lost 6 bases at V and 0 bases at J; junction bases unmatched: 7. Germline V gene data show CDR1 as LNHDA and CDR2 as SQIVND (reference sequence). CDR3 protein: CASRLGGAVNTEAFF. The DNA for the CDR3 is TGTGCCAGTAGGTTAGGGGGCGCAGTGAACACTGAAGCTTTCTTT.

The gene calls are TRBV12-5 and TRBJ2-3; 10 nucleotides line up with TRBD1. J gave up 4 bases and V 0 bases, and 7 bases lay outside the gene matches. CDR1 is LGHNT and CDR2 is FRNRAP in the germline V gene. There are 17 residues in the CDR3. The CDR3 here is CASGLVLMGQGSDTQYF. The DNA of the CDR3 is TGTGCTAGTGGTTTGGTACTCATGGGACAGGGGTCAGATACGCAGTATTTT.

The V call is TRBV5-1, the J call TRBJ1-5, with TRBD1 matching 7 bases. CDR1 and CDR2 (germline): SGHRS, YFSETQ. V lost 4 bases to trimming and J lost 6 bases; unmatched junction nucleotides: 7. The CDR3 has 14 amino acids. The CDR3, as DNA: TGCGCCAGCAGCGATAGACAGGGCGGTCAGCCCCAGCATTTT. Its translation is CASSDRQGGQPQHF.

The V and J genes are TRBV6-1 and TRBJ1-6; D is unclear. CDR3 length: 16 amino acids. Germline V lookup: CDR1 MNHNS, CDR2 SASEGT. V lost 2 bases and J 4 bases, leaving 12 bases between the germline ends. The CDR3 nucleotides read TGTGCCAGCAGTGAATTGGCAGCCGGTTATAATTCACCCCTCCACTTT. Its translation is CASSELAAGYNSPLHF.

V and J are TRBV6-1 and TRBJ2-1; 12 bases map to TRBD2. V dropped 2 bases and J dropped 2; count of bases not matched to a gene: 7. Per the germline V gene, CDR1 is MNHNS and CDR2 is SASEGT. The CDR3 loop spans 18 amino acids. This CDR3 reads CASSERRASGGAYNEQFF. As DNA, the CDR3 is TGTGCCAGCAGTGAAAGAAGAGCTAGCGGGGGGGCCTACAATGAGCAGTTCTTC.

The V and J genes are TRBV7-9 and TRBJ2-7, with 8 positions matching TRBD1. Germline V CDR1 and CDR2: SEHNR, FQNEAQ (reference sequence). After removal of 8 bases from V and 4 bases from J, the junction contained 7 bases not matched to a gene. CDR3 length: 13 amino acids. CDR3 in DNA: TGTGCCAGCCGACGGACAGGGCCGTACGAGCAGTACTTC. Its protein is CASRRTGPYEQYF.

V gene TRBV11-2 combines with J gene TRBJ2-6; D is perhaps TRBD1 (5 bases). The CDR3 loop spans 17 amino acids. Germline loops: CDR1 SGHAT, CDR2 FQNNGV. Trimming removed 0 bases from V and 2 bases from J, with 11 bases in between. The CDR3, as DNA: TGTGCCAGCAGCTTAGATCGGGCAGGGCCTGGGGCCAACGTCCTGACTTTC. Encoded protein: CASSLDRAGPGANVLTF.

The chain employs TRBV7-2 and TRBJ1-4, with a possible D match to TRBD1 (6 bases). The V end lost 5 bases, the J end lost 5 bases, and 12 bases lay between the germline ends. Germline V gives CDR1 SGHTA, CDR2 FQGNSA. The CDR3 extends over 14 amino acids. CDR3 protein: CASSQGQSNEKLFF. CDR3 bases: TGTGCCAGCAGCCAAGGACAGTCAAATGAAAAACTGTTTTTT.

This clone has a single count. The V gene is TRBV5-5, the J gene TRBJ1-2; no firm D call. The V gene's germline CDR1 is SGHKS and CDR2 YYEKEE (reference sequence). V lost 0 bases, J lost 0 bases, and 9 bases lay in between. This CDR3 spans 15 amino acids. CDR3 sequence reads: CASSLDGVSNYGYTF. The CDR3 region has the DNA TGTGCCAGCAGCTTGGATGGGGTCTCTAACTATGGCTACACCTTC.

The gene calls are TRBV6-5 and TRBJ1-5; D remains unclear. The CDR3 length is 14 residues. Looked up from germline, CDR1 is MNHEY and CDR2 is SVGAGI. V lost 4 bases, J lost 1 base, and 8 bases lay in between. DNA of the CDR3: TGTGCCAGCAGTTCCCACGGCAGCAATCAGCCCCAGCATTTT. Translation: CASSSHGSNQPQHF.

This rearrangement joins TRBV19 to TRBJ1-4, with D possibly being TRBD1 (6 bases). The CDR3 runs to 16 residues. Between the trimmed V and J ends, which lost 6 bases and 7 bases, there was a span of 21 bases. CDR1 LNHDA and CDR2 SQIVND come from the germline V gene (reference sequence). The chain's CDR3 is CASRDEGGESGEKLFF. The DNA of the CDR3 is TGTGCCAGTAGAGACGAGGGGGGGGAATCAGGTGAAAAACTGTTTTTT.

Turning to this clone: Other DNA sequences in the same sample also yield this CDR3. The genes are TRBV2 and TRBJ2-5; D unresolved. Germline V gene lookup returns CDR1 SNHLY and CDR2 FYNNEI. V gave up 9 bases and J gave up 5 bases, with 7 bases separating them. This CDR3 spans 10 amino acids. The CDR3 protein is CASLGETQYF. CDR3 bases: TGTGCCAGTTTAGGGGAGACCCAGTACTTC.

This clone was detected once. CDR3 sequence: CASSHQQGHYGYTF. The CDR3, as DNA: TGTGCCAGCAGCCATCAACAGGGCCACTATGGCTACACCTTC. This chain links TRBV28 with TRBJ1-2; D perhaps matches TRBD1 (6 bases). The V gene lost 6 bases and the J gene lost 3 bases, with 14 bases spanning the gap. Germline V gene lookup returns CDR1 MDHEN and CDR2 SYDVKM. The CDR3 extends over 14 amino acids.

This chain joins TRBV27 and TRBJ1-5; 8 bases map to TRBD1. Germline V gene data show CDR1 as MNHEY and CDR2 as SMNVEV (reference sequence). V lost 6 bases to trimming and J lost 1 base; unmatched junction nucleotides: 17. The CDR3 length is 19 residues. The CDR3: CASSPGGAGVEWSNQPQHF. The CDR3 DNA reads TGTGCCAGCAGCCCAGGGGGCGCAGGGGTCGAATGGAGCAATCAGCCCCAGCATTTT.

This sequence joins TRBV7-2 and TRBJ2-5; D is unclear. The CDR3 has 14 amino acids. Trimming removed 1 base from V and 4 bases from J, with 10 bases in between. CDR1 SGHTA and CDR2 FQGNSA come from the germline V gene. In DNA form, the CDR3 reads TGTGCCAGCAGCTTAGGGTCTACTCGAGAGACCCAGTACTTC. Amino acids: CASSLGSTRETQYF. Combining the CDR3 with reference TRBV7-2 and TRBJ2-5 gives the whole variable domain GAGVSQSPSNKVTEKGKDVELRCDPISGHTALYWYRQSLGQGLEFLIYFQGNSAPDKSGLPSDRFSAERTGGSVSTLTIQRTQQEDSAVYLCASSLGSTRETQYFGPGTRLLVL.